These T cell receptor beta chains were read from a single sample in a study of technical replicates of blood from a handful of donors. Some clones are missing from TCRdb's copy, which holds only in-frame ones; the method was immunoSEQ multiplex PCR. The table has over 75,000 clones, approximately 94% seen once. Sequenced material: T cells isolated from PBMCs. These receptors all stem from a human donor in good health. CDR3s leave out the opening cysteine and the closing phenylalanine or tryptophan. The D gene is left open where the match is weak.

TRBJ1-2 TRBV6-1 TRBD1 ASSEWTGHNYGYT
TRBJ1-2 TRBV19 TRBD1 ASTHDSGTAPYFYGYT
TRBJ2-5 TRBV4-2 TRBD2 ASSQDRASGQETQY
TRBJ2-7 TRBV5-6 TRBD2 ASSPVSGRGYEQY
TRBJ1-1 TRBV6-5 - ASSYSYMNTEAF
TRBJ2-5 TRBV10-3 - AMRFVEETQY
TRBJ1-4 TRBV4-1 TRBD1 ASSQERGQGKALREKLF
TRBJ1-1 TRBV18 - ASSPSAGRRNTEAF
TRBJ2-1 TRBV14 - ASSPQGLLSYNEQF
TRBJ1-4 TRBV27 - ASSPGREYNEKLF
TRBJ2-5 TRBV15 - ATSRVGVGRDKETQY
TRBJ2-2 TRBV7-9 - ASSSQGRDGELF
TRBJ2-7 TRBV27 TRBD1 AIGGQNSYEQY
TRBJ2-1 TRBV6-1 - ATCYPRQAVDEQF
TRBJ1-5 TRBV27 TRBD1 ASSLTGNQPQH
TRBJ2-3 TRBV28 TRBD2 ASSETSGRRDTQY
TRBJ1-2 TRBV11-3 - ASSLKGAYGYT
TRBJ1-4 TRBV6-1 TRBD1 ASSGLTGVGEKLF
TRBJ2-1 TRBV18 - ASSPPPGNNEQF
TRBJ1-1 TRBV28 - ASTNYGGGITEAF
TRBJ2-3 TRBV27 TRBD2 ASTTSGGYTDTQY
TRBJ1-1 TRBV9 - ASSARTAGAWGTEAF
TRBJ1-6 TRBV27 - ASRGETDRYNSPLH
TRBJ2-2 TRBV11-3 - ASSDYGAGTGELF
TRBJ2-3 TRBV7-9 TRBD1 ASSYGTDTDTQY
TRBJ1-3 TRBV19 - ASSTTGTRNTIY
TRBJ1-1 TRBV7-6 - ASSPTGLMNTEAF
TRBJ2-5 TRBV18 TRBD2 ASSPAIGSTSGGETQY
TRBJ2-2 TRBV6-1 TRBD1 ASSNRDRVSGELF
TRBJ2-2 TRBV6-1 TRBD1 ASSEGTGAGELF
TRBJ1-4 TRBV19 - ASSGGQFGEKLF
TRBJ1-4 TRBV2 - ASITENEKLF
TRBJ2-7 TRBV7-9 - ASSSQGKAYEQY
TRBJ2-3 TRBV6-5 TRBD2 ATSPGRGTADTQY
TRBJ1-5 TRBV10-2 TRBD1 ASSPGQYSNQPQH
TRBJ1-1 TRBV2 - ASTRAF
TRBJ2-5 TRBV29-1 - SVGGGSGEETQY
TRBJ2-7 TRBV18 TRBD1 ASSPQGTGGTRYSYEQY
TRBJ2-1 TRBV5-4 TRBD2 ASSFNGGAGEQF
TRBJ1-1 TRBV6-1 - ASSVGSNTEAF
TRBJ2-1 TRBV5-1 TRBD2 ASTSGRVRNNEQF
TRBJ2-2 TRBV7-9 - ASSFYNTGELF